What follows are 3 T cell receptor beta chains derived from one specimen sequenced in a study. Amplification of TRBV12-4/TRBJ1-2 clonotypes used adaptor-ligated barcode primers. TCRdb redid the calling of the multiplex PCR reads with MiXCR, one entry per CDR3 protein. Among 1,500 to 2,500 distinct CDR3 sequences listed, 1.3% were seen once. Sequencing was performed on naive CD4+ T cells sorted from blood. As for subset: naive CD4+ T cells, CD4+CD45RA+CD25-. Every receptor here comes from a female donor with breast cancer.

In this sample, this clonotype is medium-sized (0.01 to 0.1%). The chain couples TRBV12-3 or TRBV12-4 to TRBJ1-2, with 8 nucleotides matching TRBD1. The trim removed 6 bases at V and 4 bases at J, leaving 10 bases unmatched. This CDR3 has 15 amino acids. The CDR3 reads CASSRGQGRTYGYTF. CDR3 sequence (DNA): TGTGCCAGCAGCCGCGGACAGGGTCGGACCTATGGCTACACCTTC.

Judged by abundance, this clonotype is large. This chain uses TRBV12-3 or TRBV12-4 with TRBJ1-2; D is ambiguous. V was shortened by 1 base and J by 6 bases, with 9 bases between the two germline ends. This CDR3 contains 13 residues. The CDR3 spells CASSLVSENGYTF. The DNA of the CDR3 is TGTGCCAGCAGTTTAGTCTCTGAAAATGGCTACACCTTC.

This clonotype is medium-sized within its sample. The rearrangement links TRBV12-3 or TRBV12-4 to TRBJ1-2; unclear D gene. Trimming took 6 bases from V and 5 from J, leaving 13 bases between them. The CDR3 is made up of 13 amino acids. The CDR3 loop is CASSLDGKYGYTF. The DNA of the CDR3 is TGTGCCAGCAGCCTTGACGGGAAATATGGCTACACCTTC.